This TCR beta chain comes out of a study of T cell changes during pregnancy in multiple sclerosis. This CDR3 comprises 11 residues. CDR1 and CDR2 (germline): DFQATT, SNEGSKA (reference sequence). Trimming took 6 bases from V and 9 from J, leaving 12 bases between them. Method: immunoSEQ multiplex PCR; TCRdb's copy keeps in-frame clones and lacks some. Of some 130,000 clones in the sample, roughly 95% are singletons; the top ten hold less than 0.55%. This clonotype originated in a female donor with multiple sclerosis, enrolled in a pregnancy study. The V gene is TRBV20-1, the J gene TRBJ1-5, with D unresolved. The specimen was peripheral blood, collected after pregnancy. CDR3 region: CSAVAQSPQHF. The CDR3 DNA follows: TGCAGTGCCGTGGCCCAGTCGCCCCAGCATTTT.